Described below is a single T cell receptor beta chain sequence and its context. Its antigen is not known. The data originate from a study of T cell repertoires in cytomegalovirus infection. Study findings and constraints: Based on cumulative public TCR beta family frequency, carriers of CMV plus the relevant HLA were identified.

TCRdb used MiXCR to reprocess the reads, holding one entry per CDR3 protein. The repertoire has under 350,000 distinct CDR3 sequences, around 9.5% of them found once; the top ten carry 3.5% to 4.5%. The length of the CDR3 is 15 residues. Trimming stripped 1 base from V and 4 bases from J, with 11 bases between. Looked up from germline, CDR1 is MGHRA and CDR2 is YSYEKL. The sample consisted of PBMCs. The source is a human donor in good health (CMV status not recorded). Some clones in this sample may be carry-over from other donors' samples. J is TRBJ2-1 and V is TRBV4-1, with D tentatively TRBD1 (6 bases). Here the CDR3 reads CASSQGWGLYNEQFF. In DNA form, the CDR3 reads TGCGCCAGCAGCCAAGGGTGGGGGCTATACAATGAGCAGTTCTTC.